Listed here are 8 T cell receptor beta chains from one sample, sequenced in a study of T cell responses to AZD1222 COVID-19 vaccine. Assay: immunoSEQ multiplex PCR; the TCRdb copy retains only in-frame clones and omits some. The repertoire consists of more than 85,000 clones, with about 89% occurring once and the leading ten covering roughly 7.5%. The sequences come from peripheral blood, collected on day 0 of AZD1222 vaccination. The receptor source for this set is an adult in good health.

V and J are TRBV7-8 and TRBJ1-5; D ambiguous. CDR1 and CDR2 (germline): SGHVS, FQNEAQ. The germline V and J ends were trimmed by 1 base and 6 bases, with 10 bases remaining between them. CDR3 length equals 14 residues. CDR3 sequence (DNA): TGTGCCAGCAGCTTAGGGGGAGGTGTTCAGCCCCAGCATTTT. It encodes CASSLGGGVQPQHF. The full variable domain, completed using reference TRBV7-8 and TRBJ1-5, is GAGVSQSPRYKVAKRGQDVALRCDPISGHVSLFWYQQALGQGPEFLTYFQNEAQLDKSGLPSDRFFAERPEGSVSTLKIQRTQQEDSAVYLCASSLGGGVQPQHFGDGTRLSIL.

This sequence joins TRBV7-9 and TRBJ1-6; perhaps TRBD1 as D (6 bases). V was shortened by 4 bases and J by 7 bases, with 11 bases between the two germline ends. The length of the CDR3 is 14 residues. Germline loops: CDR1 SEHNR, CDR2 FQNEAQ (reference sequence). The CDR3 region has the DNA TGTGCCAGCAGCTACCAGGGGAACAATTCACCCCTCCACTTT. It yields the protein CASSYQGNNSPLHF.

The gene calls are TRBV5-6 and TRBJ1-1; no firm D call. Germline loops: CDR1 SGHDT, CDR2 YYEEEE. The CDR3 loop spans 13 amino acids. With 0 bases removed from V and 7 bases from J, the gap between germline ends came to 10 bases. CDR3 nucleotide sequence: TGTGCCAGCAGCTTGGGATTAGGGTTTGAAGCTTTCTTT. It specifies CASSLGLGFEAFF.

The chain employs TRBV21-1 and TRBJ1-3; TRBD1 is taken as the D call from the table, unchecked against the DNA. TRBV21-1 constitutes a pseudogene. The CDR3 covers 15 residues. The CDR3 nucleotides are TGTGCCAGGCGACAGACAGGGGATATGAGAAACACCATATATTTT. The encoded protein is CARRQTGDMRNTIYF.

This clone has a single count. The CDR3 protein is CASSVDPPGGQETQYF. CDR3 coding DNA: TGTGCCAGCAGCGTAGATCCGCCCGGGGGGCAAGAGACCCAGTACTTC. The genes are TRBV9 and TRBJ2-5; 7 bases map to TRBD2. Per germline, CDR1 SGDLS and CDR2 YYNGEE. The CDR3 sequence is 16 residues long. V gave up 0 bases and J gave up 2 bases; unmatched junction bases: 7.

The V gene is TRBV3-1 (or the pseudogene TRBV3-2), the J gene TRBJ2-7; D is unclear. Per germline, CDR1 LGHDT and CDR2 YNNKEL (reference sequence). The V end was cut by 6 bases, the J end by 4 bases, with 7 bases between. There are 11 residues in the CDR3. CDR3: CASSLQYEQYF. Written as DNA, the CDR3 is TGTGCCAGCAGTCTCCAATACGAGCAGTACTTC.

A few counts support this clone. The chain recombines TRBV29-1 with TRBJ2-1, with D uncertain. Germline CDR1 and CDR2: SQVTM and ANQGSEA. The CDR3 consists of 11 residues. V was trimmed by 6 bases and J by 6 bases, leaving 9 bases between them. In nucleotides, the CDR3 is TGCAGCGTGGCCCTCCGCAATGAGCAGTTCTTC. Its translation: CSVALRNEQFF.

The count of this clone is one. V gene TRBV29-1 combines with J gene TRBJ1-5; 10 positions agree with TRBD1. V shed 4 bases and J 1 base; nucleotides not matched to a gene: 1. Germline V gene lookup returns CDR1 SQVTM and CDR2 ANQGSEA. This CDR3 region has 14 residues. The CDR3 DNA follows: TGCAGCGTTGGGACAGGGGGGAGCAATCAGCCCCAGCATTTT. It translates to CSVGTGGSNQPQHF.